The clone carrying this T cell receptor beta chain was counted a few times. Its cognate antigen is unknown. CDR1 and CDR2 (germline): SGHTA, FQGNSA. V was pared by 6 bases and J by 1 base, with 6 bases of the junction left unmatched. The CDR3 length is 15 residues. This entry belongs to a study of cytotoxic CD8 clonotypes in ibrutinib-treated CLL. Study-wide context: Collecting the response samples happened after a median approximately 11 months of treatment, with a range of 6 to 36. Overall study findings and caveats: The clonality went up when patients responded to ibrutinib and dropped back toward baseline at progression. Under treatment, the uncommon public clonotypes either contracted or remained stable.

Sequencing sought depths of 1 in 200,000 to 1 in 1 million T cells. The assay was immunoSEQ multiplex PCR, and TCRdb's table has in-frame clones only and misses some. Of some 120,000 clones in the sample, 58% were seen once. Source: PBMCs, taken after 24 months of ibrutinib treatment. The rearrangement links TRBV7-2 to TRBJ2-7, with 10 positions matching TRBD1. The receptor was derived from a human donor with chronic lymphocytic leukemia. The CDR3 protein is CASSSRQGASYEQYF. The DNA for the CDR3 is TGTGCCAGCAGTTCAAGACAGGGGGCATCCTACGAGCAGTACTTC. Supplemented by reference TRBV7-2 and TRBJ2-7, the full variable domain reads GAGVSQSPSNKVTEKGKDVELRCDPISGHTALYWYRQSLGQGLEFLIYFQGNSAPDKSGLPSDRFSAERTGGSVSTLTIQRTQQEDSAVYLCASSSRQGASYEQYFGPGTRLTVT.